This T cell receptor (beta chain) was documented in a study of blood T cell repertoires in COVID-19. Across the study: Whether acute or convalescent, the COVID-19 samples came from the United States, Italy and Spain.

In Seattle, patients joined the study during active infection and were tracked longitudinally. The J segment lost 2 bases and the V segment lost 4 bases, leaving 3 bases of the junction unmatched. The CDR3 extends over 16 amino acids. Germline V gene lookup returns CDR1 SNHLY and CDR2 FYNNEI. Under the authors' procedure: Estimates of nucleated cell counts were drawn from the amplification of reference gene primers. Generated by immunoSEQ multiplex PCR, the TCRdb table keeps only in-frame clones and is missing some. V and J calls plus clone size are reproduced from that table; the DNA served to infer D and trimming. The table has approximately 250,000 clones, approximately 88% seen once.

This chain links TRBV2 with TRBJ2-2, with TRBD2 identical over 11 bases. This clonotype was sampled from a woman in her 70s with COVID-19, enrolled during active disease. The sample comprised peripheral blood. CDR3: CASSATSGKNTGELFF. CDR3 coding DNA: TGTGCCAGCAGTGCGACTAGCGGGAAAAACACCGGGGAGCTGTTTTTT.